This T cell receptor beta chain came from a study of T cells after yellow fever vaccination. In its sample, this clonotype was seen many times. The antigen remains undetermined. Production of TCR cDNA was by 5'RACE template switching, which also added a universal primer site and UMIs. TCRdb re-called the 5' RACE reads through MiXCR, storing one row per CDR3 protein. The table includes 200,000 to 250,000 distinct CDR3 sequences, approximately 3% detected once. This CDR3 has 16 residues. Germline CDR1 is SGHDT and CDR2 is YYEEEE. J lost 2 bases, V lost 1 base, and 6 bases had no gene match. Study results and limitations: Bulk-population clonotypes that are abundant could appear as contaminants in FACS-sorted repertoires. The CD4 compartment and the CD8 compartment contained a small share of clonotypes in common. Clones that expanded after primary vaccination mostly reappeared after the booster (approximately 96% CD4, about 91% CD8).

The sample here was CD4+ T cells sorted from PBMCs, taken 10 days after the yellow fever booster vaccination. The sequence came from a man younger than 30 who received the YFV17D yellow fever vaccine. The chain uses TRBV5-6 and TRBJ1-3; 7 nucleotides match TRBD1. CDR3 in DNA: TGTGCCAGCAGCTTGTTGCAGGGGGAGGCTGGAAACACCATATATTTT. It translates to CASSLLQGEAGNTIYF.